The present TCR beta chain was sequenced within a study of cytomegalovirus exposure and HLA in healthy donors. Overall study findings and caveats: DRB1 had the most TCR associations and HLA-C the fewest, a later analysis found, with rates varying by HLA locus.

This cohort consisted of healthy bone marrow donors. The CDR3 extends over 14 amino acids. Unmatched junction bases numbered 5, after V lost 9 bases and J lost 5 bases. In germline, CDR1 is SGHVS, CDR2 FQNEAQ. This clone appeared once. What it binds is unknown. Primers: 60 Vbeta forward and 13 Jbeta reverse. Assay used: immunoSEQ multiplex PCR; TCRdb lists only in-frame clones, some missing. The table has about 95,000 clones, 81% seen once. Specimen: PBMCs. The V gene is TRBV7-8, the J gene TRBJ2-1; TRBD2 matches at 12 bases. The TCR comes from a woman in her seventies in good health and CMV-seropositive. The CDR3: CASETSGRNNEQFF. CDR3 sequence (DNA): TGTGCCAGTGAGACTAGCGGGAGAAACAATGAGCAGTTCTTC. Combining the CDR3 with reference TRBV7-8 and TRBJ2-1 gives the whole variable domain GAGVSQSPRYKVAKRGQDVALRCDPISGHVSLFWYQQALGQGPEFLTYFQNEAQLDKSGLPSDRFFAERPEGSVSTLKIQRTQQEDSAVYLCASETSGRNNEQFFGPGTRLTVL.